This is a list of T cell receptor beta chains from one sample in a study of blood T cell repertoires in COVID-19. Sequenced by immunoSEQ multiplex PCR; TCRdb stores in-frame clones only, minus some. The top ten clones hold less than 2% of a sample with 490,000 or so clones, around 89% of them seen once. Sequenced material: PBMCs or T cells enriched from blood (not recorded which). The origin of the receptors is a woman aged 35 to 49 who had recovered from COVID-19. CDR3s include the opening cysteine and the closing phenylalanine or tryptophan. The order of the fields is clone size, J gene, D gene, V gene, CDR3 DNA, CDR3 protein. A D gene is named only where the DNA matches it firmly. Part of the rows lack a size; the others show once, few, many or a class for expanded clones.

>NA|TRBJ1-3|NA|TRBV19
TGTGCCAGTAGTATTGAGGGTCTAGGAGGAAACACCATATATTTT
CASSIEGLGGNTIYF
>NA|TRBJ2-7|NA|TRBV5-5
TGTGCCAGCAGCTTGGCCCCGACAGGACCCAGCTCCTACGAGCAGTACTTC
CASSLAPTGPSSYEQYF
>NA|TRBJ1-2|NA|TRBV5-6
TGTGCCAGCAGCTTGGAAGGAGCCTCGACCTCAGGGCCTCCTTATGGCTACACCTTC
CASSLEGASTSGPPYGYTF
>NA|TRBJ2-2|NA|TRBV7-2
TGTGCCAGCAGACAGACCAACACCGGGGAGCTGTTTTTT
CASRQTNTGELFF
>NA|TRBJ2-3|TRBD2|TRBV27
TGTGCCAGCAGTTTTGAGGGAGGGATTCTCACAGATACGCAGTATTTT
CASSFEGGILTDTQYF
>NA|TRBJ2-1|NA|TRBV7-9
TGTGCCAGCAGCCCCCGGGGTCGGCTCGAGCAGTTCTTC
CASSPRGRLEQFF
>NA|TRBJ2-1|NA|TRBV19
TGTGCCAGTAGTATAGGTTCCGCGGGATGGGATGAGCAGTTCTTC
CASSIGSAGWDEQFF
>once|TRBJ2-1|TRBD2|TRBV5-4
TGTGCCAGCAGCTTTCCGGGACTAGCGGGAGCGTCTAATGAGCAGTTCTTC
CASSFPGLAGASNEQFF
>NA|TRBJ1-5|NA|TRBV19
TGTGCCAGTCCCCTAAATAATAGCAATCAGCCCCAGCATTTT
CASPLNNSNQPQHF
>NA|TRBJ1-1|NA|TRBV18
TGTGCCAGCTCACTACAATCGTCCATGAACACTGAAGCTTTCTTT
CASSLQSSMNTEAFF
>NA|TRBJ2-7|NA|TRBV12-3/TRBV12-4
TGTGCCAGCAGTGCGGATGGGAGTTACGAGCAGTACTTC
CASSADGSYEQYF
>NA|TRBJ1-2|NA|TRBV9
TGTGCCAGCAGCGTAGATGAGGGAGGTTTTTATGGCTACACCTTC
CASSVDEGGFYGYTF
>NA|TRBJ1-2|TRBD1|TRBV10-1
TGCGCCAGCAGTTGGGACAGGGGAGGCGCTGGGGTCACCTTC
CASSWDRGGAGVTF
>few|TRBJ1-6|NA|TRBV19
TGTGCCAGTAGTATAGACAATAATTCACCCCTCCACTTT
CASSIDNNSPLHF
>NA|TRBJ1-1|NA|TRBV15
TGTGCCACCAGCCCAGAAGGGGGTCGTGAAGCTTTCTTT
CATSPEGGREAFF
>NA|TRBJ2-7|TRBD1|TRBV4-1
TGCGCCAGCAGCCCGTGGACAGGGGGGAGAACCTACGTAGAGCAGTACTTC
CASSPWTGGRTYVEQYF
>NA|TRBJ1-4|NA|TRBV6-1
TGTGCCAGCAGTGAGGGCGGTGGGGGCGAAAAACTGTTTTTT
CASSEGGGGEKLFF
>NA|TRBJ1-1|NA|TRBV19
TGTGCCAGTAGTATGGCAGGGATGAACACTGAAGCTTTCTTT
CASSMAGMNTEAFF
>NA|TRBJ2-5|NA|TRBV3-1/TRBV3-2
TGTGCCAGCAGGGGCCGGGGGTTAAAAGAGACCCAGTACTTC
CASRGRGLKETQYF
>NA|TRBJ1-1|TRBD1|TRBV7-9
TGTGCCAGCGGTCGGGACAGGGTGAACACTGAAGCTTTCTTT
CASGRDRVNTEAFF
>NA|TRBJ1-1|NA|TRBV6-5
TGTGCCAGCAGCACGACAGTGAACACTGAAGCTTTCTTT
CASSTTVNTEAFF
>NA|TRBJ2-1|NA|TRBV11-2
TGTGCCAGCAGCTTAGATCCTTCCTACAATGAGCAGTTCTTC
CASSLDPSYNEQFF
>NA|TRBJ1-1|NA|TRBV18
TGTGCCAGCTCACCACCATCGGGGACTAGGACTGAAGCTTTCTTT
CASSPPSGTRTEAFF
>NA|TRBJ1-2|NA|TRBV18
TGTGCCAGCTCACTAGAAAGTGAGGATCCCTATGGCTACACCTTC
CASSLESEDPYGYTF
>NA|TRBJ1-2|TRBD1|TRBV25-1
TGTGCCAGCAGGGAGGGGGCGAGGTATGGCTACACCTTC
CASREGARYGYTF
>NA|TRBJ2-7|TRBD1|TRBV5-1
TGCGCCAGCAGCTTGGGACAGGGTTTTTCCGAGCAGTACTTC
CASSLGQGFSEQYF
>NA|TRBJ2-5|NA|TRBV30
TGTGCCTTAACAAGACAGGTACCTCAAGAGACCCAGTACTTC
CALTRQVPQETQYF
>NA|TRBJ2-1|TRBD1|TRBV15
TGTGCCACCAGCCCAGGGGGCAGGGTTAATGAGCAGTTCTTC
CATSPGGRVNEQFF
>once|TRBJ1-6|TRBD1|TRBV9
TGTGCCAGCAGCGTAGCTACAGGGGCGAATTCACCCCTCCACTTT
CASSVATGANSPLHF
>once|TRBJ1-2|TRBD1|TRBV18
TGTGCCAGCTCACCGAGAAGGGTGGGACAGCTTGCTGGCTACACCTTC
CASSPRRVGQLAGYTF
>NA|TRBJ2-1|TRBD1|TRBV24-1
TGTGCCACCAGTGATGGGGACAGCTCCTACAATGAGCAGTTCTTC
CATSDGDSSYNEQFF
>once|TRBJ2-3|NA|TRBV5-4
TGTGCCAGCAGCGACTCCTACACAAAAGATACGCAGTATTTT
CASSDSYTKDTQYF
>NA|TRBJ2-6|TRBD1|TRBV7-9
TGTGCCAGCAGCTTAGCGAGGACAGGGGGCGCCGGGGCCAACGTCCTGACTTTC
CASSLARTGGAGANVLTF
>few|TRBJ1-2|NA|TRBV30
TGTGCCTGGAGCCAAACGGGTGGCTACACCTTC
CAWSQTGGYTF
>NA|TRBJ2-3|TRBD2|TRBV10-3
TGTGCCCTCGGGACTAGCGCAGATACGCAGTATTTT
CALGTSADTQYF
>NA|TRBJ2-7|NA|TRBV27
TGTGCCAGCAGGATCATAGGGAAGACAGTTTTTCCCTACGAGCAGTACTTC
CASRIIGKTVFPYEQYF
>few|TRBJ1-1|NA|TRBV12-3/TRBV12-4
TGTGCCAGCAGTTTTATAGAGAACACTGAAGCTTTCTTT
CASSFIENTEAFF
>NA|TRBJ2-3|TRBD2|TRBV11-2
TGTGCCAGCAGACCCGGGACTAGCGCAGATACGCAGTATTTT
CASRPGTSADTQYF
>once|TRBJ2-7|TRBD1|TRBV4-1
TGCGCCAGCAGCCAAGTACAGGGGGGCTACGAGCAGTACTTC
CASSQVQGGYEQYF
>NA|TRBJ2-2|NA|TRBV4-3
TGCGCCAGCAGCCAAGGAGAACGGGTCACCGGGGAGCTGTTTTTT
CASSQGERVTGELFF
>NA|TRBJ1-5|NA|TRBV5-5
TGTGCCAGCAGCTTGACAGGGTATAGCAATCAGCCCCAGCATTTT
CASSLTGYSNQPQHF
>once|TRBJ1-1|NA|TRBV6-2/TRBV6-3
TGTGCCAGCAGTTACTCAGGGGTGGGGAACACTGAAGCTTTCTTT
CASSYSGVGNTEAFF
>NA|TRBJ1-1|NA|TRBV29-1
TGCAGCGTTCACTCTGGAGGCACTGAAGCTTTCTTT
CSVHSGGTEAFF
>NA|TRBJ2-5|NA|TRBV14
TGTGCCAGCAGCCAAGCCTTAGACGGGCAGCTAGCCCTTCGGTTCCGGCAAGAGACCCAGTACTTC
CASSQALDGQLALRFRQETQYF
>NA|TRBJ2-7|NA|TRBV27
TGTGCCAGCAGTAGCCGGGAGCGAGTTGGTAGGGAGCAGTACTTC
CASSSRERVGREQYF
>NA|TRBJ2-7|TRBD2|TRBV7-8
TGTGCCAGCAGCCGAGGGGGGGGACTAGCGGCTTACGAGCAGTACTTC
CASSRGGGLAAYEQYF
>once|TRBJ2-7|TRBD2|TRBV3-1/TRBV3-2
TGTGCCAGCCCCCGGAGGCGGGAGTTGAACGAGCAGTACTTC
CASPRRRELNEQYF
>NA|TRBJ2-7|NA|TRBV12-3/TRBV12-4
TGTGCCAGCAGTTTTAACAGGGATCTGGAGCAGTACTTC
CASSFNRDLEQYF
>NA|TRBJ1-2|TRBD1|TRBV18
TGTGCCAGCTCGACCCGACAGGGCGCTAACTATGGCTACACCTTC
CASSTRQGANYGYTF
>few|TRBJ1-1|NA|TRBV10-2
TGCGCCAGCAGTGAGCCACATACTGAAGCTTTCTTT
CASSEPHTEAFF
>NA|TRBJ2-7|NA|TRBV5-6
TGTGCCAGCAGCCCCCAGCGCGGCAGGGACTACGAGCAGTACTTC
CASSPQRGRDYEQYF
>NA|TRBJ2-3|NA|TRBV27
TGTGCCAGCAGTTTGCAGGCTCAGAATACGCAGTATTTT
CASSLQAQNTQYF